A selection of T cell receptor beta chains follows, all from one sample in a study of siplizumab effects on memory and regulatory T cells. TCRdb's copy holds only in-frame clones and misses some; the assay was immunoSEQ multiplex PCR. The table has some 97,000 clones, approximately 94% seen once. The sequencing input was non-Treg CD4+ T cells sorted from blood. These receptors originate from a human donor in good health. Each CDR3 is given with its conserved first and last residue. A D gene is named only where the DNA matches it firmly. A row's size may be missing; if present it is once, few, many or a size class.

D gene: NA; clone size: NA; V gene: TRBV10-3; J gene: TRBJ1-1; CDR3 DNA: TGTGCCATAAGTGACCATGGGGGTGACACTGAAGCTTTCTTT; CDR3 protein: CAISDHGGDTEAFF
D gene: NA; clone size: NA; V gene: TRBV5-1; J gene: TRBJ1-4; CDR3 DNA: TGCGCCAGCAGCTTGGAATGGGCACAGAATAATGAAAAACTGTTTTTT; CDR3 protein: CASSLEWAQNNEKLFF
D gene: NA; clone size: NA; V gene: TRBV25-1; J gene: TRBJ1-4; CDR3 DNA: TGTGCCAGCAGTGACCCCGAGGGAAGTGAAAAACTGTTTTTT; CDR3 protein: CASSDPEGSEKLFF
D gene: TRBD2; clone size: NA; V gene: TRBV11-1; J gene: TRBJ2-5; CDR3 DNA: TGTGCCAGCAGCTTAACCGGGGGGTCTATGATTGAGACCCAGTACTTC; CDR3 protein: CASSLTGGSMIETQYF
D gene: NA; clone size: NA; V gene: TRBV5-4; J gene: TRBJ2-7; CDR3 DNA: TGTGCCAGCAGCTGGGACTTATCCTACGAGCAGTACTTC; CDR3 protein: CASSWDLSYEQYF
D gene: TRBD1; clone size: NA; V gene: TRBV30; J gene: TRBJ1-5; CDR3 DNA: TGTGCCTGGACCCAGGACAGGGGAGGTCAGCCCCAGCATTTT; CDR3 protein: CAWTQDRGGQPQHF
D gene: NA; clone size: NA; V gene: TRBV5-1; J gene: TRBJ1-1; CDR3 DNA: TGCGCCAGCAGCCGGGACGGATGGAACACTGAAGCTTTCTTT; CDR3 protein: CASSRDGWNTEAFF
D gene: TRBD2; clone size: NA; V gene: TRBV4-1; J gene: TRBJ2-1; CDR3 DNA: TGCGCCAGCAGCGCGAGCGGGTTTCTAGCGGGAGCCAGCAAGTCTCCAAATGAGCAGTTCTTC; CDR3 protein: CASSASGFLAGASKSPNEQFF
D gene: NA; clone size: NA; V gene: TRBV18; J gene: TRBJ1-3; CDR3 DNA: TGTGCCAGCTCACCATCACAGGAGAGCTCTGGAAACACCATATATTTT; CDR3 protein: CASSPSQESSGNTIYF
D gene: NA; clone size: once; V gene: TRBV2; J gene: TRBJ1-6; CDR3 DNA: TGTGCCAGCATGGCAGCTTCCTCCTATAATTCACCCCTCCACTTT; CDR3 protein: CASMAASSYNSPLHF
D gene: TRBD2; clone size: NA; V gene: TRBV6-5; J gene: TRBJ2-7; CDR3 DNA: TGTGCCAGCAGTTATGGGCCTAGCGGGAGTTACGAGCAGTACTTC; CDR3 protein: CASSYGPSGSYEQYF
D gene: TRBD1; clone size: NA; V gene: TRBV19; J gene: TRBJ1-1; CDR3 DNA: TGTGCCAGTAGTAAGGACAGGAGAAACACTGAAGCTTTCTTT; CDR3 protein: CASSKDRRNTEAFF
D gene: NA; clone size: NA; V gene: TRBV27; J gene: TRBJ1-1; CDR3 DNA: TGTGCCAGCTCCCCCGCTCGGGGCTCCCCTGAAGCTTTCTTT; CDR3 protein: CASSPARGSPEAFF
D gene: NA; clone size: NA; V gene: TRBV5-1; J gene: TRBJ2-2; CDR3 DNA: TGCGCCAGCAGCTTGGGTGGAAACACCGGGGAGCTGTTTTTT; CDR3 protein: CASSLGGNTGELFF
D gene: NA; clone size: NA; V gene: TRBV4-1; J gene: TRBJ2-5; CDR3 DNA: TGCGCCAGCAGCCAAGCAGAGACCCAGTACTTC; CDR3 protein: CASSQAETQYF
D gene: NA; clone size: NA; V gene: TRBV5-4; J gene: TRBJ2-5; CDR3 DNA: TGTGCCAGCAGCCCAGGGTTTAGGGAGACCCAGTACTTC; CDR3 protein: CASSPGFRETQYF
D gene: TRBD1; clone size: NA; V gene: TRBV9; J gene: TRBJ2-1; CDR3 DNA: TGTGCCAGCAGCGAAGGACAGGGGGCGGTCTGGGAGCAGTTCTTC; CDR3 protein: CASSEGQGAVWEQFF
D gene: TRBD1; clone size: NA; V gene: TRBV30; J gene: TRBJ2-1; CDR3 DNA: TGTGCCTGGAGACGGACAGGGGGCATTGAGCAGTTCTTC; CDR3 protein: CAWRRTGGIEQFF
D gene: NA; clone size: once; V gene: TRBV11-3; J gene: TRBJ2-5; CDR3 DNA: TGTGCCAGCAGCTTTGGGCGGGAAGAGACCCAGTACTTC; CDR3 protein: CASSFGREETQYF
D gene: NA; clone size: NA; V gene: TRBV27; J gene: TRBJ1-5; CDR3 DNA: TGTGCCAGCAGTGCACGACGGGGAATTAGCAATCAGCCCCAGCATTTT; CDR3 protein: CASSARRGISNQPQHF
D gene: TRBD2; clone size: NA; V gene: TRBV2; J gene: TRBJ2-7; CDR3 DNA: TGTGCCAGCAGGGGGACTAGCGGGAGGGGCAAGCAGTACTTC; CDR3 protein: CASRGTSGRGKQYF
D gene: NA; clone size: NA; V gene: TRBV6-5; J gene: TRBJ2-2; CDR3 DNA: TGTGCCAGCAGTCGCCGGGACACTAACCGGGAGCTGTTTTTT; CDR3 protein: CASSRRDTNRELFF
D gene: NA; clone size: once; V gene: TRBV19; J gene: TRBJ1-1; CDR3 DNA: TGTGCCAGTAATTTTGTAGGGAACACTGAAGCTTTCTTT; CDR3 protein: CASNFVGNTEAFF
D gene: TRBD2; clone size: NA; V gene: TRBV19; J gene: TRBJ2-2; CDR3 DNA: TGTGCCAGTAGTATTTCTAGCGGGAGGGCGAACACCGGGGAGCTGTTTTTT; CDR3 protein: CASSISSGRANTGELFF
D gene: TRBD2; clone size: NA; V gene: TRBV19; J gene: TRBJ2-4; CDR3 DNA: TGTGCCAGTAGTATACGTAGCGGGAAGGCCAAAAACATTCAGTACTTC; CDR3 protein: CASSIRSGKAKNIQYF
D gene: TRBD2; clone size: NA; V gene: TRBV29-1; J gene: TRBJ2-7; CDR3 DNA: TGCAGCGTTTTGCCTAGCGGAAGCTCCTACGAGCAGTACTTC; CDR3 protein: CSVLPSGSSYEQYF
D gene: NA; clone size: NA; V gene: TRBV28; J gene: TRBJ1-4; CDR3 DNA: TGTGCCGCCACCCGTGGCAGGGTAGGGGAAAAACTGTTTTTT; CDR3 protein: CAATRGRVGEKLFF
D gene: NA; clone size: once; V gene: TRBV7-9; J gene: TRBJ2-7; CDR3 DNA: TGTGCCAGCAGCCGATCCACGGCTGGAGAGCAGTACTTC; CDR3 protein: CASSRSTAGEQYF
D gene: NA; clone size: NA; V gene: TRBV7-9; J gene: TRBJ1-3; CDR3 DNA: TGTGCCAGCAGCCGCAATGGAAACACCATATATTTT; CDR3 protein: CASSRNGNTIYF
D gene: NA; clone size: NA; V gene: TRBV7-9; J gene: TRBJ2-1; CDR3 DNA: TGTGCCAGCAGCTTACAGGTGGATGAGCAGTTCTTC; CDR3 protein: CASSLQVDEQFF
D gene: NA; clone size: NA; V gene: TRBV30; J gene: TRBJ1-4; CDR3 DNA: TGTGCCTGGAGTCCGGTTAAAGGCTCTAATGAAAAACTGTTTTTT; CDR3 protein: CAWSPVKGSNEKLFF
D gene: NA; clone size: NA; V gene: TRBV20-1; J gene: TRBJ2-5; CDR3 DNA: TGCAGTGCCCCTTGGGAGACCCAGTACTTC; CDR3 protein: CSAPWETQYF
D gene: NA; clone size: once; V gene: TRBV21-1; J gene: TRBJ1-5; CDR3 DNA: TGTGCCAGCAGCAAACTGGGGATTCGCAATCAGCCCCAGCATTTT; CDR3 protein: CASSKLGIRNQPQHF
D gene: NA; clone size: NA; V gene: TRBV7-9; J gene: TRBJ2-3; CDR3 DNA: TGTGCCTCGGCAAGCGGGCTAGGGACAGATACGCAGTATTTT; CDR3 protein: CASASGLGTDTQYF
D gene: NA; clone size: NA; V gene: TRBV27; J gene: TRBJ2-1; CDR3 DNA: TGTGCCAGCAGTTCGGGTAGCACAAGATTCAATGAGCAGTTCTTC; CDR3 protein: CASSSGSTRFNEQFF
D gene: NA; clone size: NA; V gene: TRBV11-3; J gene: TRBJ1-2; CDR3 DNA: TGTGCCAGCAGCTTGATGACAGGTGCCAACTATGGCTACACCTTC; CDR3 protein: CASSLMTGANYGYTF
D gene: NA; clone size: NA; V gene: TRBV7-3; J gene: TRBJ2-3; CDR3 DNA: TGTGCCAGCAGCACCTTAGGGGGCACAGATACGCAGTATTTT; CDR3 protein: CASSTLGGTDTQYF
D gene: TRBD2; clone size: NA; V gene: TRBV5-1; J gene: TRBJ2-1; CDR3 DNA: TGCGCCAGCAGCTTGTTCAAGGGGAGGGAGAGCATTGGGGAGCAGTTCTTC; CDR3 protein: CASSLFKGRESIGEQFF
D gene: NA; clone size: NA; V gene: TRBV19; J gene: TRBJ1-6; CDR3 DNA: TGTGCCAGTAGTATACGGCGGACAGTTAATTCACCCCTCCACTTT; CDR3 protein: CASSIRRTVNSPLHF
D gene: NA; clone size: NA; V gene: TRBV6-5; J gene: TRBJ2-2; CDR3 DNA: TGTGCCAGCAGGATGGACAACCTGAACACCGGGGAGCTGTTTTTT; CDR3 protein: CASRMDNLNTGELFF
D gene: NA; clone size: NA; V gene: TRBV5-1; J gene: TRBJ2-5; CDR3 DNA: TGCGCCAGCAACCTTGGGTGGGGGGCTGGTGAGACCCAGTACTTC; CDR3 protein: CASNLGWGAGETQYF
D gene: NA; clone size: NA; V gene: TRBV5-6; J gene: TRBJ2-1; CDR3 DNA: TGTGCCAGCAGCTTATTAACCGGGACACACCCAGAGCAGTTCTTC; CDR3 protein: CASSLLTGTHPEQFF
D gene: NA; clone size: NA; V gene: TRBV28; J gene: TRBJ1-4; CDR3 DNA: TGTGCCAGCAGTTTGACAAAAGGAAATGAAAAACTGTTTTTT; CDR3 protein: CASSLTKGNEKLFF
D gene: NA; clone size: NA; V gene: TRBV5-4; J gene: TRBJ2-1; CDR3 DNA: TGTGCCAGCAGCGCCGGGTCCAAGTTCTACAATGAGCAGTTCTTC; CDR3 protein: CASSAGSKFYNEQFF
D gene: TRBD1; clone size: NA; V gene: TRBV5-1; J gene: TRBJ2-7; CDR3 DNA: TGCGCCAGCAGCTGGGACAGGGGGCTATACGAGCAGTACTTC; CDR3 protein: CASSWDRGLYEQYF
D gene: NA; clone size: once; V gene: TRBV7-9; J gene: TRBJ1-2; CDR3 DNA: TGTGCCAGCAGCTTGGCAGGACACTATGGCTACACCTTC; CDR3 protein: CASSLAGHYGYTF
D gene: TRBD2; clone size: NA; V gene: TRBV19; J gene: TRBJ2-5; CDR3 DNA: TGTGCCAGTAGTAGGAAGTCGCTAGCGGGCCAGTGGGAGACCCAGTACTTC; CDR3 protein: CASSRKSLAGQWETQYF
D gene: TRBD2; clone size: NA; V gene: TRBV14; J gene: TRBJ2-5; CDR3 DNA: TGTGCCAGCAGCCAAGCACCAGCGGGAGAGAGGAGAACCCAGTACTTC; CDR3 protein: CASSQAPAGERRTQYF
D gene: NA; clone size: NA; V gene: TRBV6-1; J gene: TRBJ2-1; CDR3 DNA: TGTGCCAGCAGTGAAGCTTCCGGGCAAAATGAGCAGTTCTTC; CDR3 protein: CASSEASGQNEQFF
D gene: TRBD2; clone size: once; V gene: TRBV13; J gene: TRBJ2-1; CDR3 DNA: TGTGCCAGCAGCACTACTAGCGGCCACTACAATGAGCAGTTCTTC; CDR3 protein: CASSTTSGHYNEQFF
D gene: TRBD1; clone size: few; V gene: TRBV11-2; J gene: TRBJ2-7; CDR3 DNA: TGTGCCAGCAGCTCGGGACAGGGCATTCTCGAGCAGTACTTC; CDR3 protein: CASSSGQGILEQYF
D gene: NA; clone size: NA; V gene: TRBV29-1; J gene: TRBJ2-7; CDR3 DNA: TGCAGCGGACGGAGCTCCTACGAGCAGTACTTC; CDR3 protein: CSGRSSYEQYF